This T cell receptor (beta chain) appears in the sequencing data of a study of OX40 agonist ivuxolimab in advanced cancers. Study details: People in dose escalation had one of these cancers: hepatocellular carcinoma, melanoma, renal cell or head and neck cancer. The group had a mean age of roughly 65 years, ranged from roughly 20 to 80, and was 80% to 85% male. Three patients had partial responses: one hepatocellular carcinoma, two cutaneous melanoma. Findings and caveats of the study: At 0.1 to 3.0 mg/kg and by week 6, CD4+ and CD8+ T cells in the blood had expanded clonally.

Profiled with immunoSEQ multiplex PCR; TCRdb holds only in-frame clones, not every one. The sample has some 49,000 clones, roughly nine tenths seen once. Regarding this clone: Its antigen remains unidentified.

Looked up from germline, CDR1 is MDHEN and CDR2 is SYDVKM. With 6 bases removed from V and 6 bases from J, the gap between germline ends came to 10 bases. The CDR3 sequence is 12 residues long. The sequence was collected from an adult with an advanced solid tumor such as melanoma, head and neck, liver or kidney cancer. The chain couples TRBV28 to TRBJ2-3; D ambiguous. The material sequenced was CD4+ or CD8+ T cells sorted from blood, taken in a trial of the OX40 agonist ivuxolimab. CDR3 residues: CASSPTADTQYF. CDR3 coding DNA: TGTGCCAGCAGCCCTACCGCGGATACGCAGTATTTT.